The 2 T cell receptor beta chains in this list originate from one sample, sequenced in a study of OX40 agonist ivuxolimab in advanced cancers. The method was immunoSEQ multiplex PCR; TCRdb's version includes in-frame clones alone and lacks a portion of them. Here the sample spans approximately 58,000 clones, approximately 85% being singletons. Sequencing was performed on CD4+ or CD8+ T cells sorted from blood, taken in a trial of the OX40 agonist ivuxolimab. The origin of the receptors is an adult with an advanced solid tumor such as melanoma, head and neck, liver or kidney cancer.

The gene calls are TRBV5-1 and TRBJ1-1; D remains ambiguous. CDR1 is SGHRS, CDR2 YFSETQ, per germline. The length of the CDR3 is 14 residues. The V and J ends lost 5 bases and 1 base respectively, with 12 bases between them. The CDR3 region is CASSPYLTNTEAFF. The DNA of the CDR3 is TGCGCCAGCAGTCCATATTTGACGAACACTGAAGCTTTCTTT.

The chain joins TRBV18 to TRBJ1-4, with a tentative D call TRBD1 (5 bases). Between the trimmed V and J ends, which lost 3 bases and 8 bases, there was a span of 10 bases. This CDR3 contains 13 residues. From germline, CDR1 is KGHSH and CDR2 LQKENI. The CDR3: CASSPGTWEKLFF. The CDR3 region has the DNA TGTGCCAGCTCACCCGGGACCTGGGAAAAACTGTTTTTT.